The clone carrying this TCR beta chain showed up many times. Its antigen is unknown. The data were obtained in a study of T cells in Graves' hyperthyroidism and ophthalmopathy. Notes on the study in general: Ophthalmopathy was distinguished from stable hyperthyroidism by 13 V-J signatures. Prediction of ophthalmopathy progression came a median around 7.1 months pre-onset.

Amplification of TCR beta CDR3 regions was performed using RNA transcripts as template. TCR CDR3 regions were first amplified by RT-PCR with HTBI primers. TCRdb ran MiXCR on the multiplex PCR reads and lists one entry per CDR3 protein. The sample includes about 740,000 distinct CDR3 sequences, approximately 15% of them seen just once. Graves' hyperthyroidism without ophthalmopathy progression within 18 months was termed stable. After removal of 1 base from V and 6 bases from J, the junction contained 5 bases not matched to a gene. The CDR3 spans 16 residues. The germline V gene has CDR1 SEHNR and CDR2 FQNEAQ (reference sequence).

This TCR came from a woman between 18 and 29 years old with Graves' hyperthyroidism. J is TRBJ2-1 and V is TRBV7-9; 11 bases are a match to TRBD2. Sequences were obtained from blood. This chain's CDR3 is CASSLGPGLAVNEQFF. The CDR3 bases are TGTGCCAGCAGCTTAGGGCCGGGACTAGCGGTCAATGAGCAGTTCTTC.